This T cell receptor (beta chain) comes out of a study of T cell repertoires in cytomegalovirus infection. Study details: Indications came from public TCR beta signatures; they pointed to CMV infection and to a matching HLA type. Study-wide points: Identification of carriers of CMV plus the relevant HLA was performed using cumulative public TCR beta family frequency.

This clonotype has just a few counts. What it binds is unknown. Each CDR3 protein is one row after TCRdb ran MiXCR on the reads. The repertoire holds about 230,000 distinct CDR3 sequences, with 22% as singletons. This sequence originates from a human donor in good health (CMV status not recorded). Some clones in this sample may be carry-over from other donors' samples. What was sequenced was CD8+ T cells from PBMCs.

As DNA, the CDR3 is TGTGCCAGCAGTTTTATGGGAGACGGGCGAAACACTGAAGCTTTCTTT. Amino acids: CASSFMGDGRNTEAFF. The rearrangement links TRBV28 to TRBJ1-1; unclear D gene. This CDR3 has 16 amino acids. The ends were cut back, 3 bases at V and 2 bases at J, with 16 bases in the middle. Germline assignment: CDR1 MDHEN and CDR2 SYDVKM.